The 20 T cell receptor beta chains given below trace back to one sample, sequenced in a study of T cells in Graves' hyperthyroidism and ophthalmopathy. Amplification targeted TCR beta CDR3 regions from RNA transcripts. The primer set for the first-round RT-PCR of the TCR CDR3 was HTBI. TCRdb itself ran the multiplex PCR reads through MiXCR, one entry per CDR3 protein. The sample has hundreds of thousands of distinct CDR3 sequences, more than 12% seen once. The sequencing input was blood. These receptors all come from a man in his fifties with Graves' ophthalmopathy.

This clonotype was seen ten or more times. The chain couples TRBV20-1 to TRBJ2-1, with 8 bases identical to TRBD1. The trim removed 7 bases at V and 5 bases at J, leaving 7 bases unmatched. Germline V lookup: CDR1 DFQATT, CDR2 SNEGSKA (reference sequence). This CDR3 is 13 amino acids long. For the CDR3, the DNA is TGCAGTGTCGGACAGGGTCTCCACAATGAGCAGTTCTTC. Translating gives CSVGQGLHNEQFF.

Many counts were recorded for this clonotype. The rearrangement joins TRBV6-1 to TRBJ2-1, with 13 bases matching TRBD2. Germline CDR1 and CDR2: MNHNS and SASEGT. The junction had 23 bases not matched to a gene; V was cut back by 6 bases and J by 9 bases. There are 20 residues in the CDR3. The CDR3 protein is CASSPSDRLAGGIWEGEQFF. The DNA of the CDR3 is TGTGCCAGCAGCCCCTCCGATCGACTAGCGGGAGGTATCTGGGAGGGTGAGCAGTTCTTC.

This clonotype was counted once. The chain joins TRBV6-4 to TRBJ2-1, with D tentatively TRBD1 or TRBD2 (5 bases each). Germline CDR1 MRHNA, CDR2 SNTAGT. The V end lost 2 bases, the J end lost 0 bases, and 11 bases lay between the germline ends. The CDR3 is 16 residues long. The DNA of the CDR3 is TGTGCCAGCAGTGACGAGGGGTCCCCCTCCTACAATGAGCAGTTCTTC. Translated, it gives CASSDEGSPSYNEQFF.

This clonotype appeared many times. The chain links TRBV15 to TRBJ2-1; 11 bases fit TRBD1. With 3 bases clipped from V and 8 bases from J, the junction kept 12 bases outside the gene matches. Germline lookup yields CDR1 LNHNV and CDR2 YYDKDF (reference sequence). CDR3 length: 17 residues. In DNA form, the CDR3 reads TGTGCCACCAGCAGGCGGAGACCGGGACAGGGGGGGTATGAGCAGTTCTTC. Its protein is CATSRRRPGQGGYEQFF.

The chain is built from TRBV20-1 and TRBJ2-7; TRBD1 matches at 8 bases. The CDR3 contains 14 residues. Germline CDR1 reads DFQATT; CDR2 reads SNEGSKA (reference sequence). The V segment lost 0 bases and the J segment 4 bases; nucleotides outside the gene matches: 5. In DNA, the CDR3 is TGCAGTGCTAGAGACCCGGACAGGGTATACGAGCAGTACTTC. Its translation is CSARDPDRVYEQYF.

Here the CDR3 reads CSARDQTSGTDTQYF. The CDR3 DNA follows: TGCAGTGCTAGAGATCAGACTAGCGGGACAGATACGCAGTATTTT. J is TRBJ2-3 and V is TRBV20-1, with TRBD2 identical over 10 bases. Per the germline V gene, CDR1 is DFQATT and CDR2 is SNEGSKA (reference sequence). V was pared by 0 bases and J by 3 bases, with 3 bases of the junction left unmatched. The CDR3 extends over 15 amino acids.

The sample holds a few counts of this clonotype. V and J are TRBV20-1 and TRBJ2-7, with no clear D. From germline, CDR1 is DFQATT and CDR2 SNEGSKA (reference sequence). CDR3 length: 14 residues. Between the trimmed V and J ends, which lost 0 bases and 2 bases, there was a span of 11 bases. The DNA for the CDR3 is TGCAGTGCTAGAGATCCCCTTGGCCCCTACGAGCAGTACTTC. Its protein product is CSARDPLGPYEQYF.

The rearrangement uses TRBV15 and TRBJ2-1, with 7 bases matching TRBD2. The V segment lost 3 bases and the J segment 2 bases; nucleotides outside the gene matches: 7. The CDR3 extends over 16 amino acids. CDR1 and CDR2 (germline): LNHNV, YYDKDF (reference sequence). The CDR3 is CATSSQIAGTYNEQFF. The DNA of the CDR3 is TGTGCCACCAGCAGCCAGATAGCGGGTACCTACAATGAGCAGTTCTTC.

Many counts were recorded for this clonotype. The V gene is TRBV30, the J gene TRBJ2-5; D unclear. Trimming left V 3 bases short and J 5 bases short, with 13 bases between. Germline V CDR1 and CDR2: GTSNPN, SVGIG (reference sequence). The CDR3 extends over 13 amino acids. CDR3 bases: TGTGCCTGGAGGACCCCCGGGCGGGAGACCCAGTACTTC. It encodes CAWRTPGRETQYF.

Remarks on this clonotype: At one end, the junction sequence differs from germline, possibly due to a read error. This chain joins TRBV19 and TRBJ2-7, with 12 nucleotides matching TRBD2. Per germline, CDR1 LNHDA and CDR2 SQIVND (reference sequence). The CDR3 is 15 residues long. The CDR3 region has the DNA TGTGCCAGTAGTTCTAGCGGGAGGGCGTCCTACGAGCAGTGCTTC. Its translation is CASSSSGRASYEQCF.

In this sample, this clonotype turned up many times. The V and J genes are TRBV4-1 and TRBJ2-7; D not resolved. CDR1 is MGHRA, CDR2 YSYEKL, per germline. The germline V and J ends were trimmed by 0 bases and 0 bases, with 12 bases remaining between them. The CDR3 loop spans 16 amino acids. DNA of the CDR3: TGCGCCAGCAGCCAAGAAGCGAGCCTAAGCTCCTACGAGCAGTACTTC. It translates to CASSQEASLSSYEQYF.

This clonotype showed up many times. The chain joins TRBV3-1 to TRBJ2-1, with D hard to call. Trimming cost V 2 bases and J 9 bases, with 8 bases left between them. The germline gives CDR1 LGHDT, CDR2 YNNKEL (reference sequence). The CDR3 sequence is 12 residues long. This chain's CDR3 is CASSQKLGEQFF. DNA of the CDR3: TGTGCCAGCAGCCAAAAGTTAGGTGAGCAGTTCTTC.

This clonotype was seen only a few times. The chain employs TRBV6-1 and TRBJ2-1; 8 bases line up with TRBD1. Germline V lookup: CDR1 MNHNS, CDR2 SASEGT. The CDR3 length is 14 residues. After removal of 7 bases from V and 5 bases from J, the junction contained 7 bases not matched to a gene. CDR3 nucleotide sequence: TGTGCCAGCAAAAGGACAGGGTACAACAATGAGCAGTTCTTC. Its translation is CASKRTGYNNEQFF.

A note on this clonotype: Sequence at one end of the junction differs from germline and may be a read error. This sequence joins TRBV28 and TRBJ2-1; D is unclear. Per the germline V gene, CDR1 is MDHEN and CDR2 is SYDVKM. The CDR3 covers 15 residues. Here the CDR3 DNA reads TGTGCCAGCAATACACAGAGGACCCTCTACAATGAGCAGTCCTTC. Translation gives CASNTQRTLYNEQSF.

This chain connects TRBV5-8 to TRBJ2-7, with D unclear. The CDR3 extends over 14 amino acids. The germline V and J ends were trimmed by 1 base and 2 bases, with 10 bases remaining between them. CDR1 is SGHTS, CDR2 YDEGEE, per germline. The DNA for the CDR3 is TGTGCCAGCAGCTTGTGGGCGGCGGCCTACGAGCAGTACTTC. Amino acid sequence: CASSLWAAAYEQYF.

As concerns this clonotype: Germline is not matched at one junction end, which may reflect a read error. The chain carries TRBV19 and TRBJ2-5, with TRBD1 as a possible D gene (6 bases). Germline V gene sequence: CDR1 LNHDA, CDR2 SQIVND (reference sequence). The CDR3 has 14 residues. The CDR3 is CASSRSGTQGTQYF. CDR3 bases: TGTGCCAGTAGTAGATCCGGGACACAAGGGACCCAGTACTTC.

This clonotype was observed a few times. V is TRBV2 and J is TRBJ2-7; unclear D gene. The CDR3 is 11 amino acids. V shed 6 bases and J shed 2 bases, with 5 bases lying between them. Germline V CDR1 and CDR2: SNHLY, FYNNEI. The CDR3 loop is CASRTTYEQYF. The CDR3 DNA reads TGTGCCAGCAGGACAACCTACGAGCAGTACTTC.

This clonotype was seen repeatedly, ten times or more. This sequence joins TRBV29-1 and TRBJ2-3, with D tentatively TRBD2 (5 bases). This CDR3 spans 11 amino acids. V lost 6 bases and J lost 5, with 9 bases in between. From germline, CDR1 is SQVTM and CDR2 ANQGSEA. The CDR3 loop reads CSVLTRDTQYF. The CDR3, as DNA: TGCAGCGTCCTCACTAGAGATACGCAGTATTTT.

This clonotype appeared many times. The chain joins TRBV28 to TRBJ1-5, with a possible D match to TRBD1 (5 bases). Germline V gives CDR1 MDHEN, CDR2 SYDVKM. The CDR3 runs to 15 residues. The V and J ends lost 7 bases and 3 bases respectively, with 16 bases between them. The CDR3 is CASTSRGSYNQPQHF. The CDR3 nucleotides are TGTGCCAGCACTTCCCGGGGCAGCTACAATCAGCCCCAGCATTTT.

This clonotype was detected a few times. J is TRBJ2-2 and V is TRBV2; 8 bases agree with TRBD1. CDR1 is SNHLY and CDR2 is FYNNEI in the germline V gene. This CDR3 spans 16 amino acids. V lost 4 bases to trimming and J lost 5 bases; unmatched junction nucleotides: 9. CDR3 nucleotides: TGTGCCAGCAGTGGGAACGACAGGGGTAATACCGGGGAGCTGTTTTTT. Translating gives CASSGNDRGNTGELFF.